Shown below are 20 T cell receptor beta chains from a single sample sequenced in a study of blood T cells in healthy people across ages. The second PCR ran roughly 7 to 12 cycles with a sample-barcoded 5' primer and J-beta primers. Each CDR3 protein is one row after TCRdb ran MiXCR on the 5' RACE reads. The sample carries more than 900,000 distinct CDR3 sequences, about 29% recorded once. These data were also filed under a second study, of T cells of mothers and their children.

Sequencing was performed on blood. The receptors derive from a middle-aged woman in good health.

Note on this clonotype: A read error may account for a junction end that differs from germline. This chain uses TRBV20-1 with TRBJ2-3; D tentatively fits TRBD1 or TRBD2 (6 bases each). The CDR3 runs 18 residues. Germline V gene sequence: CDR1 DFQATT, CDR2 SNEGSKA (reference sequence). The CDR3 bases are TGCAGTGTCGATTTAACAGGGTCCCCAGCCACTAGCACAGATATGCAGTATTTT. Translating gives CSVDLTGSPATSTDMQYF.

This clonotype was observed once. This chain joins TRBV29-1 and TRBJ2-2; D remains unclear. This CDR3 has 11 amino acids. V dropped 6 bases and J dropped 9 bases, with 11 bases sitting between them. The germline V gene has CDR1 SQVTM and CDR2 ANQGSEA. CDR3 region: CSVRSARELFF. CDR3 in DNA: TGCAGCGTCAGGTCCGCTAGGGAGCTGTTTTTT.

This clonotype was seen only a few times. The CDR3, as DNA: TGCAGTGCTAGGGACAGGGAAGGTCAGCCCCAGCATTTT. Protein: CSARDREGQPQHF. V is TRBV20-1 and J is TRBJ1-5; TRBD1 matches at 8 bases. The germline gives CDR1 DFQATT, CDR2 SNEGSKA (reference sequence). The J segment lost 6 bases and the V segment lost 3 bases, leaving 4 bases of the junction unmatched. The CDR3 consists of 13 residues.

For the CDR3, the DNA is TGTGCCAGCAGCCGTTTAACAGGGTCCTACGAGCAGTACTTC. Protein product: CASSRLTGSYEQYF. This chain joins TRBV25-1 and TRBJ2-7; D is perhaps TRBD1 (6 bases). CDR3 size: 14 residues. Germline V CDR1 and CDR2: MGHDK, SYGVNS. The V end lost 6 bases, the J end lost 1 base, and 13 bases lay between the germline ends.

The chain has TRBV28 and TRBJ1-5, with D possibly matching TRBD1 (6 bases). CDR1 and CDR2 (germline): MDHEN, SYDVKM. This CDR3 region has 15 residues. V gave up 2 bases and J gave up 3 bases, with 11 bases separating them. The CDR3 sequence is CASSLRGRDNQPQHF. The CDR3 DNA reads as TGTGCCAGCAGTTTAAGGGGGAGGGACAATCAGCCCCAGCATTTT.

Turning to this clonotype: It is likely a read error: a sequence one base away is far more abundant. V and J are TRBV7-2 and TRBJ2-3, with no clear D. From germline, CDR1 is SGHTA and CDR2 FQGNSA. V lost 2 bases, J lost 4 bases, and 1 base lay in between. There are 11 residues in the CDR3. In nucleotides, the CDR3 is TGTGCCAGCAGCTTACCAGATACGCAGTATTTT. Protein product: CASSLPDTQYF.

As concerns this clonotype: The junction departs from germline at one end; a sequencing error may be responsible. The chain links TRBV28 to TRBJ2-7; 8 nucleotides line up with TRBD1. The CDR3 spans 14 residues. CDR1 and CDR2 (germline): MDHEN, SYDVKM. The CDR3 loop reads CVSSGGDRGYEQYF. DNA for the CDR3: TGTGTCAGCAGTGGCGGAGACAGGGGCTACGAGCAGTACTTC.

This clonotype was observed a few times. The chain is built from TRBV28 and TRBJ2-3; a possible D gene is TRBD2 (5 bases). The CDR3 has 13 residues. Germline V gene data show CDR1 as MDHEN and CDR2 as SYDVKM. V was clipped by 8 bases and J by 4 bases, with 13 bases between them. The CDR3 DNA sequence: TGTGCCAGCGTAGCGCAGGCCCCAGATACGCAGTATTTT. Translation gives CASVAQAPDTQYF.

In regard to this clonotype: The junction departs from the called germline gene at one end, perhaps through a read error. The V and J genes are TRBV29-1 and TRBJ2-7; 12 nucleotides match TRBD1. Germline CDR1 and CDR2: SQVTM and ANQGSEA. The CDR3 runs to 14 residues. The CDR3: CGVPGDRGRHEQYF. DNA of the CDR3: TGCGGCGTCCCGGGGGACAGGGGGCGGCACGAGCAGTACTTC.

This clonotype was seen only a few times. V gene TRBV6-2 or TRBV6-3 combines with J gene TRBJ2-7; D remains unclear. V was trimmed by 2 bases and J by 0 bases, leaving 17 bases between them. CDR1 is MNHEY and CDR2 is SVGEGT in the germline V gene. This CDR3 is 17 amino acids long. CDR3: CASSYPAAKAASYEQYF. The CDR3 DNA sequence: TGTGCCAGCAGTTACCCGGCGGCGAAGGCAGCCTCCTACGAGCAGTACTTC.

This chain links TRBV20-1 with TRBJ1-5; D not certain. This CDR3 is built from 10 residues. The V and J ends lost 4 bases and 8 bases respectively, with 6 bases between them. The germline CDR1 and CDR2 sequences are DFQATT and SNEGSKA (reference sequence). CDR3 coding DNA: TGCAGTGCTACCCCGGAGCCCCAGCATTTT. Translated, it gives CSATPEPQHF.

The J gene is TRBJ1-2, the V gene TRBV28, with D uncertain. Germline assignment: CDR1 MDHEN and CDR2 SYDVKM. CDR3 length equals 13 residues. V was cut by 2 bases and J by 8 bases, with 12 bases left in between. The CDR3 is CASSLVSWSGYTF. DNA for the CDR3: TGTGCCAGCAGTTTAGTGTCTTGGAGCGGCTACACCTTC.

A word on this clonotype: A much more abundant neighbour one base away suggests this may be a read error. The rearrangement links TRBV7-3 to TRBJ2-5, with D possibly TRBD1 on 6 matching bases. Trimming removed 5 bases at V and 2 bases at J, with 12 bases between. The germline V gene encodes CDR1 SGHTA and CDR2 FQGTGA. The CDR3 extends over 14 amino acids. As DNA, the CDR3 is TGTGCCAGCAGCACCAGGACAGAACAAGAGACCCAGTACTTC. Encoded protein: CASSTRTEQETQYF.

This clonotype was detected many times. The chain employs TRBV7-2 and TRBJ1-2; TRBD1 matches at 8 bases. V trimming: 5 bases; J trimming: 4 bases; junction bases outside the gene matches: 3. This CDR3 has 13 amino acids. The V gene's germline CDR1 is SGHTA and CDR2 FQGNSA. CDR3: CASSVGQGYGYTF. The CDR3 DNA is TGTGCCAGCAGCGTTGGACAGGGCTATGGCTACACCTTC.

The chain carries TRBV7-2 and TRBJ2-7; D gene uncertain. With 5 bases removed from V and 3 bases from J, the gap between germline ends came to 11 bases. The germline gives CDR1 SGHTA, CDR2 FQGNSA. The CDR3 sequence is 13 residues long. The CDR3 coding sequence is TGTGCCAGCAGCCGGACGGAGTACTACGAGCAGTACTTC. Protein: CASSRTEYYEQYF.

In this sample, this clonotype turned up many times. V usage is TRBV5-6 and J usage is TRBJ2-5; 11 bases are shared with TRBD1. Germline V gene sequence: CDR1 SGHDT, CDR2 YYEEEE. V lost 3 bases to trimming and J lost 7 bases; unmatched junction nucleotides: 11. This CDR3 has 16 amino acids. The CDR3 spells CASSSKPGQGVVTQYF. DNA of the CDR3: TGTGCCAGCAGCTCAAAACCGGGACAGGGGGTAGTGACCCAGTACTTC. Full variable domain (remainder filled in from reference TRBV5-6 and TRBJ2-5): DAGVTQSPTHLIKTRGQQVTLRCSPKSGHDTVSWYQQALGQGPQFIFQYYEEEERQRGNFPDRFSGHQFPNYSSELNVNALLLGDSALYLCASSSKPGQGVVTQYFGPGTRLLVL.

In this sample, this clonotype turned up once. This chain's CDR3 is CASSRRQGEGEQYF. The CDR3 nucleotides are TGTGCCAGCAGCAGGAGACAGGGAGAAGGTGAGCAGTACTTC. V gene TRBV9 combines with J gene TRBJ2-7; TRBD1 matches 7 bases. The trim removed 4 bases at V and 7 bases at J, leaving 11 bases unmatched. The germline gives CDR1 SGDLS, CDR2 YYNGEE. The CDR3 has 14 amino acids. Filled out from reference TRBV9 and TRBJ2-7, the complete variable domain reads DSGVTQTPKHLITATGQRVTLRCSPRSGDLSVYWYQQSLDQGLQFLIQYYNGEERAKGNILERFSAQQFPDLHSELNLSSLELGDSALYFCASSRRQGEGEQYFGPGTRLTVT.

To note about this clonotype: The junction differs from germline at one of its ends, possibly a read error. This chain links TRBV7-2 with TRBJ1-6; D uncertain. CDR3 length: 14 amino acids. The germline CDR1 and CDR2 sequences are SGHTA and FQGNSA. The CDR3 spells CAGSFGDSSSPLHF. The CDR3 DNA sequence: TGTGCCGGCAGCTTCGGGGATAGTAGTTCACCCCTCCACTTT.

This chain links TRBV2 with TRBJ1-1; no clear D. CDR3 length: 14 amino acids. The germline CDR1 and CDR2 sequences are SNHLY and FYNNEI. V was trimmed by 0 bases and J by 7 bases, leaving 12 bases between them. The CDR3 DNA reads TGTGCCAGCAGTGAAGCAACCGGCACCAATGAAGCTTTCTTT. It encodes CASSEATGTNEAFF.

In its sample, this clonotype was seen a few times. A much larger clone is a single base away; this may be a read error. The chain links TRBV2 to TRBJ2-4, with unresolved D. V was trimmed by 2 bases and J by 13 bases, leaving 9 bases between them. The CDR3 is 11 amino acids. Germline V lookup: CDR1 SNHLY, CDR2 FYNNEI. CDR3 DNA: TGTGCCAGCAGTGAATACAATGAGCAGTACTTC. Translated: CASSEYNEQYF.